Only one count was recorded for the clone carrying this T cell receptor (beta chain). The antigen remains undetermined. These data originate in a study of cytomegalovirus exposure and HLA in healthy donors. The CDR3 runs to 14 residues. CDR1 is MNHEY and CDR2 is SMNVEV in the germline V gene (reference sequence). Trimming took 3 bases from V and 6 from J; bases not matched to a gene: 4. The approximately 120-subject validation cohort, separate from the 666-subject first cohort, included the donors. Study-wide results and caveats: Reported results showed that the classifier diagnosed cytomegalovirus status with high specificity and sensitivity. Researchers catalogued approximately 170 TCR beta chains as cytomegalovirus-associated.

Repertoires were generated with immunoSEQ multiplex PCR, while TCRdb's copy carries only in-frame clones and drops some. This sample has approximately 270,000 clones, with roughly 85% found just once. The V and J genes are TRBV27 and TRBJ1-2; the match to TRBD1 covers 10 bases. The sample was PBMCs. The origin of this receptor is a woman aged 18-29 years in good health and CMV-seronegative. CDR3 nucleotides: TGTGCCAGCAGTTTTGTGACAGGGGGCAATGGCTACACCTTC. Translated, it gives CASSFVTGGNGYTF.